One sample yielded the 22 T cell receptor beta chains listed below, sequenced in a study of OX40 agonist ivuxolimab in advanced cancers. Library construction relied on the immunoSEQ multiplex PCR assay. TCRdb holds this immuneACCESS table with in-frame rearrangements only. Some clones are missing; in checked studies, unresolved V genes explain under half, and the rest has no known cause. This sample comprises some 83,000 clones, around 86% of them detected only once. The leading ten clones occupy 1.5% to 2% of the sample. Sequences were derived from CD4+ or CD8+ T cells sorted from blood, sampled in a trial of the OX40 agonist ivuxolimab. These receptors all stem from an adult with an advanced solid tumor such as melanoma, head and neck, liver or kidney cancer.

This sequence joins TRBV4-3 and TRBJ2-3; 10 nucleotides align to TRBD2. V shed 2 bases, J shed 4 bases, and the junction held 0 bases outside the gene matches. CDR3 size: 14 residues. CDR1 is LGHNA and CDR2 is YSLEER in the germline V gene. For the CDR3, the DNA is TGCGCCAGCAGCCAACTAGCGGGAGCAGATACGCAGTATTTT. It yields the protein CASSQLAGADTQYF.

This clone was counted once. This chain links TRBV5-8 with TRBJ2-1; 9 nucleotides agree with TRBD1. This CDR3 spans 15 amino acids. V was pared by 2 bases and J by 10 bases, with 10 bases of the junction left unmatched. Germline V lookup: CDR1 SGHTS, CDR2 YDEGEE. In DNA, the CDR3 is TGTGCCAGCAGCTTCCGGGACAGGGACTCTCCAGAGCAGTTCTTC. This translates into CASSFRDRDSPEQFF.

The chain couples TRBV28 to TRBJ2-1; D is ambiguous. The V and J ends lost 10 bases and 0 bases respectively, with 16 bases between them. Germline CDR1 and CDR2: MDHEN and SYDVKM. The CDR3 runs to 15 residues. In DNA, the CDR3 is TGTGCCACTAATACCAGCCCGAGCTCCTACAATGAGCAGTTCTTC. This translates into CATNTSPSSYNEQFF.

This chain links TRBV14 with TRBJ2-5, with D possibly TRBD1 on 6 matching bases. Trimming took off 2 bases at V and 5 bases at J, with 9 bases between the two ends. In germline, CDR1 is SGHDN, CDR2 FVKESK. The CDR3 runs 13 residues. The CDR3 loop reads CASSQQGPETQYF. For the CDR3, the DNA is TGTGCCAGCAGCCAACAGGGGCCGGAGACCCAGTACTTC. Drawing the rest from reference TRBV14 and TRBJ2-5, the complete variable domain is EAGVTQFPSHSVIEKGQTVTLRCDPISGHDNLYWYRRVMGKEIKFLLHFVKESKQDESGMPNNRFLAERTGGTYSTLKVQPAELEDSGVYFCASSQQGPETQYFGPGTRLLVL.

The CDR3 reads CASRPDYEQYF. CDR3 DNA: TGCGCCAGCAGGCCAGACTACGAGCAGTACTTC. V usage is TRBV10-2 and J usage is TRBJ2-7; unclear D gene. The CDR3 sequence is 11 residues long. Germline CDR1 and CDR2: WSHSY and SAAADI. V was shortened by 6 bases and J by 3 bases, with 6 bases between the two germline ends.

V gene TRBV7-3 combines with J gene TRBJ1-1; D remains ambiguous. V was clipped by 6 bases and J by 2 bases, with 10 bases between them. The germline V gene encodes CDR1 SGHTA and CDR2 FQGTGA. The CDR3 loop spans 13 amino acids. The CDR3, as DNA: TGTGCCAGCAGGAAGGGTGGCAACACTGAAGCTTTCTTT. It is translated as CASRKGGNTEAFF.

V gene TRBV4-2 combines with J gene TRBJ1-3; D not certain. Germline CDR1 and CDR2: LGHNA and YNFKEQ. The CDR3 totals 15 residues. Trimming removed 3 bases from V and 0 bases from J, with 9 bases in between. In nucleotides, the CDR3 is TGTGCCAGCAGCCAGGACGGAATCTCTGGAAACACCATATATTTT. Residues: CASSQDGISGNTIYF.

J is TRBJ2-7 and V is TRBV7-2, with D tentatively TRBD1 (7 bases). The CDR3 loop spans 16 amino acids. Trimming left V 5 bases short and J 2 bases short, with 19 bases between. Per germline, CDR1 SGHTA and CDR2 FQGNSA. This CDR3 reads CASSLLAGGRPYEQYF. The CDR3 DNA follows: TGTGCCAGCAGCCTTTTAGCAGGGGGGCGCCCCTACGAGCAGTACTTC.

This CDR3 reads CASSPAPEDRHEQYF. As DNA, the CDR3 is TGTGCCAGCAGCCCCGCACCCGAAGACAGGCATGAGCAGTACTTC. This rearrangement joins TRBV7-3 to TRBJ2-7, with D tentatively TRBD1 (6 bases). Germline lookup yields CDR1 SGHTA and CDR2 FQGTGA. There are 15 residues in the CDR3. Trimming took 5 bases from V and 7 from J, leaving 21 bases between them.

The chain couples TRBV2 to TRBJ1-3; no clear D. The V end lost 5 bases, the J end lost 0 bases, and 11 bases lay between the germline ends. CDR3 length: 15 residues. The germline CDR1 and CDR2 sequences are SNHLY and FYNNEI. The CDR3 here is CASSSDPSSGNTIYF. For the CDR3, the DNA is TGTGCCAGCAGTTCAGATCCGAGCTCTGGAAACACCATATATTTT.

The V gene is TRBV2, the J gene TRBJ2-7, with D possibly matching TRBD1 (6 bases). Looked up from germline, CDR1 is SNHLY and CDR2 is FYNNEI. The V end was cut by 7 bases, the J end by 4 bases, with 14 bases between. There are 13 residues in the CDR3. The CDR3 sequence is CASTRDTAYEQYF. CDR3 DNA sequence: TGTGCCAGCACCCGGGACACGGCATACGAGCAGTACTTC.

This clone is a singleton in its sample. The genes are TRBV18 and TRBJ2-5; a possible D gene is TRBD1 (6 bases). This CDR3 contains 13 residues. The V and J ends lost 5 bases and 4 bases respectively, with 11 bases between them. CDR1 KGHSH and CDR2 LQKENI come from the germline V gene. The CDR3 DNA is TGTGCCAGCTCAATACAGGGCGGAGAGACCCAGTACTTC. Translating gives CASSIQGGETQYF.

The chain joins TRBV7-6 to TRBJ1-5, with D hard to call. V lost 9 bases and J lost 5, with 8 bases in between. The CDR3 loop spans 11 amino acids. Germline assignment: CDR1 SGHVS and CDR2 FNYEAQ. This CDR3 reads CASGRDQPQHF. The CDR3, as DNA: TGTGCCAGTGGTCGCGATCAGCCCCAGCATTTT.

The CDR3 DNA reads TGTGCCAGCAGCCTGGGACTAGCGAGTCTCTACGAGCAGTACTTC. It yields the protein CASSLGLASLYEQYF. The chain recombines TRBV7-2 with TRBJ2-7, with 10 positions matching TRBD2. Germline V gives CDR1 SGHTA, CDR2 FQGNSA. This CDR3 contains 15 residues. Trimming cost V 5 bases and J 3 bases; bases outside gene matches: 7. Supplemented by reference TRBV7-2 and TRBJ2-7, the full variable domain reads GAGVSQSPSNKVTEKGKDVELRCDPISGHTALYWYRQSLGQGLEFLIYFQGNSAPDKSGLPSDRFSAERTGGSVSTLTIQRTQQEDSAVYLCASSLGLASLYEQYFGPGTRLTVT.

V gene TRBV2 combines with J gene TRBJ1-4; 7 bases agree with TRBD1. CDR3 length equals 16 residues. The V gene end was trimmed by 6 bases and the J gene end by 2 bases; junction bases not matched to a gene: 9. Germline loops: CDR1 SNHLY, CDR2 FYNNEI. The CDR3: CASSYDRVVTNEKLFF. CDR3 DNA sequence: TGTGCCAGCAGCTATGACAGGGTAGTGACTAATGAAAAACTGTTTTTT.

In DNA, the CDR3 is TGCGCCAGCAGCCGTCAGGGGGAGAGCACTGAAGCTTTCTTT. Translated: CASSRQGESTEAFF. The J gene is TRBJ1-1, the V gene TRBV5-1; TRBD1 agrees at 7 bases. CDR1 SGHRS and CDR2 YFSETQ come from the germline V gene. The CDR3 loop spans 14 amino acids. The junction had 7 bases not matched to a gene; V was cut back by 4 bases and J by 4 bases.

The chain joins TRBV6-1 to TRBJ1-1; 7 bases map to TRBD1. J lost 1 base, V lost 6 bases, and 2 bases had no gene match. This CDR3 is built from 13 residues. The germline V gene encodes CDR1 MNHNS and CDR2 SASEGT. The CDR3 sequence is CASSRTGNTEAFF. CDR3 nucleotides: TGTGCCAGCAGCCGGACAGGGAACACTGAAGCTTTCTTT.

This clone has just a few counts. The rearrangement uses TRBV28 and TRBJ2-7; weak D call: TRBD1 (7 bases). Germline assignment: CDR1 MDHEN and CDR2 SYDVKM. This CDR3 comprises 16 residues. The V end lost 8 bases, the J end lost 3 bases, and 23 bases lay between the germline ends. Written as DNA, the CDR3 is TGTGCCAGCGGGTCCCAGGGGGGTGGTAAGAACTACGAGCAGTACTTC. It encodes CASGSQGGGKNYEQYF. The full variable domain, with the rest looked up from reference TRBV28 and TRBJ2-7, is DVKVTQSSRYLVKRTGEKVFLECVQDMDHENMFWYRQDPGLGLRLIYFSYDVKMKEKGDIPEGYSVSREKKERFSLILESASTNQTSMYLCASGSQGGGKNYEQYFGPGTRLTVT.

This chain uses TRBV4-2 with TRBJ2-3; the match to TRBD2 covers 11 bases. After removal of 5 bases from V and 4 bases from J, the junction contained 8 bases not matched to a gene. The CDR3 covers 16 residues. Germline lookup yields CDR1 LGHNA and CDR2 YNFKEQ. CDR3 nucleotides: TGTGCCAGCAGCGCCTTTAGCGGGGGGGCTTCAGATACGCAGTATTTT. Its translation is CASSAFSGGASDTQYF.

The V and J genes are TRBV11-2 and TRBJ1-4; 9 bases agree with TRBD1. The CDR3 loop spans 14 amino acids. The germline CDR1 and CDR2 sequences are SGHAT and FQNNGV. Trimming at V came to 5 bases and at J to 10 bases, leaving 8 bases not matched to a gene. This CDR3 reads CASSTGQGVGKLFF. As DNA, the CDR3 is TGTGCCAGCAGCACGGGACAGGGAGTAGGAAAACTGTTTTTT.

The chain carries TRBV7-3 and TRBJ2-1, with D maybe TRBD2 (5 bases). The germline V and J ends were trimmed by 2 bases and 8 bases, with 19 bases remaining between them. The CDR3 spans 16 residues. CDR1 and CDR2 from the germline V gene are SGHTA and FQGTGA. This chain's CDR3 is CASSLLKGAARDEQFF. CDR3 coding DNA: TGTGCCAGCAGCTTACTAAAGGGAGCGGCTAGGGATGAGCAGTTCTTC.

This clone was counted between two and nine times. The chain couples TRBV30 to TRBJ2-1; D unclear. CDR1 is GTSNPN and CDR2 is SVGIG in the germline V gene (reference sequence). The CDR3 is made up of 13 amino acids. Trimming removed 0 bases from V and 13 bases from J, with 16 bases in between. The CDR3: CAWSVESRKKQFF. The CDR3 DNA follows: TGTGCCTGGAGTGTAGAGAGTCGCAAGAAACAGTTCTTC.